Listed below are T cell receptor beta chains from one sample, sequenced in a study of blood T cell repertoires in COVID-19. Some clones are missing from TCRdb's copy, which holds only in-frame ones; the method was immunoSEQ multiplex PCR. The sample lists more than 95,000 clones, about 86% occurring once. Sequencing used peripheral blood. The receptors were sampled from a man aged 55 to 70 with acute or convalescent COVID-19. Both conserved end residues are part of each CDR3. D genes are given only for firm matches. Clone size is shown for a subset of rows, as once, few, many or a class of expanded clone.

J gene	clone size	CDR3 length	D gene	V gene	CDR3 DNA	CDR3 protein
TRBJ2-1	few	15	TRBD2	TRBV20-1	TGCAGTGCTAGTCTGAGCGGGGGGACCTACAATGAGCAGTTCTTC	CSASLSGGTYNEQFF
TRBJ1-2	.	14	.	TRBV7-2	TGTGCCAGCAGCCCGGGACACGGTGGCTATGGCTACACCTTC	CASSPGHGGYGYTF
TRBJ1-1	once	11	.	TRBV2	TGTGCCAGCAGTGTAAGCCCTGAAGCTTTCTTT	CASSVSPEAFF
TRBJ2-5	.	16	.	TRBV14	TGTGCCAGCAGCCAAGGTCGGGGAGCGTGGGTAGAGACCCAGTACTTC	CASSQGRGAWVETQYF
TRBJ1-4	few	17	.	TRBV12-2	TGTGCAAGTCGCTCAAAGATTTGGAGGGGAAAGGAAGAAAAACTGTTTTTT	CASRSKIWRGKEEKLFF
TRBJ2-3	.	13	.	TRBV12-3/TRBV12-4	TGTGCCAGCAGCCTAGGGACAACGGATACGCAGTATTTT	CASSLGTTDTQYF
TRBJ2-7	.	12	.	TRBV27	TGTGCCAGCAGTTCCACAGGTCGCGAGCAGTACTTC	CASSSTGREQYF
TRBJ1-1	.	16	.	TRBV7-8	TGTGCCAGCAGCTTAGCGCAAAGGGGAGGTAACACTGAAGCTTTCTTT	CASSLAQRGGNTEAFF
TRBJ1-2	.	14	TRBD1	TRBV5-1	TGCGCCAGCAGCTTGGTTCGGGGGACAGATGGCTACACCTTC	CASSLVRGTDGYTF
TRBJ1-1	once	14	.	TRBV11-2	TGTGCCAGCAGCTTAAACAGATTGAACACTGAAGCTTTCTTT	CASSLNRLNTEAFF
TRBJ2-3	.	15	TRBD1	TRBV6-5	TGTGCCAGCAGCTTGTGGACAGGGGGCGCAGATACGCAGTATTTT	CASSLWTGGADTQYF
TRBJ2-3	.	20	TRBD2	TRBV4-1	TGCGCCAGCAGCCACCCCGGACTAGCGGGTGCGAGATCGTCAACAGATACGCAGTATTTT	CASSHPGLAGARSSTDTQYF
TRBJ1-2	.	15	.	TRBV10-3	TGTGCCATCAGTGAGCCAGTCTTGACTAACTATGGCTACACCTTC	CAISEPVLTNYGYTF
TRBJ2-5	.	13	.	TRBV24-1	TGTGCCACCAGTCGGGGGGCTGAGGAGACCCAGTACTTC	CATSRGAEETQYF
TRBJ2-5	few	11	.	TRBV12-3/TRBV12-4	TGTGCCAGCAGTTTACAGGAGACCCAGTACTTC	CASSLQETQYF
TRBJ2-7	.	14	.	TRBV18	TGTGCCAGCTCACCTAGCCAGGGGAGGGGCGAGCAGTACTTC	CASSPSQGRGEQYF
TRBJ2-1	.	15	TRBD2	TRBV11-3	TGTGCCAGCAGCCCCCCCGGACTAGGTTACAATGAGCAGTTCTTC	CASSPPGLGYNEQFF
TRBJ2-5	.	14	TRBD1	TRBV6-2/TRBV6-3	TGTGCCAGCAGTAACCGGACAGGGCAAGAGACCCAGTACTTC	CASSNRTGQETQYF
TRBJ2-7	.	15	TRBD1	TRBV2	TGTGCCAGCACCTCGGACAGGGGGCAATCCTACGAGCAGTACTTC	CASTSDRGQSYEQYF
TRBJ1-5	.	15	TRBD1	TRBV30	TGTGCCTGGGGACGGACAGGGGTCTACAATCAGCCCCAGCATTTT	CAWGRTGVYNQPQHF
TRBJ2-1	.	15	TRBD2	TRBV19	TGTGCCAGTAGTCTCTCTAGCGGGAGTCCCAATGAGCAGTTCTTC	CASSLSSGSPNEQFF
TRBJ1-2	.	15	TRBD1	TRBV6-4	TGTGCCAGCAGTGACTCCCCGGACAGGGTGAATGGCTACACCTTC	CASSDSPDRVNGYTF
TRBJ1-3	.	14	.	TRBV9	TGTGCCAGCAGCAAACAGGGACCTGGAAACACCATATATTTT	CASSKQGPGNTIYF
TRBJ1-3	.	15	.	TRBV14	TGTGCCAGCAGCCGAAGGACAGCTATAGGAAACACCATATATTTT	CASSRRTAIGNTIYF
TRBJ2-3	.	16	TRBD2	TRBV10-2	TGCGCCAGCAGTGAGCCCGGTACTAGCGGAACAGATACGCAGTATTTT	CASSEPGTSGTDTQYF
TRBJ2-2	few	15	TRBD2	TRBV5-5	TGTGCCAGCAGCTTCCTAGCGGTAAACACCGGGGAGCTGTTTTTT	CASSFLAVNTGELFF
TRBJ2-3	once	17	TRBD2	TRBV6-1	TGTGCCAGCAGTGAACACCCATCAGCGGGGATCACAGATACGCAGTATTTT	CASSEHPSAGITDTQYF
TRBJ1-3	.	15	.	TRBV9	TGTGCCAGCAGCGTAGAGACAGGTACTGGAAACACCATATATTTT	CASSVETGTGNTIYF
TRBJ2-1	many	16	TRBD2	TRBV24-1	TGTGCCACCAGTGATTTGAGTACTAGCGGGAGCGTTGAGCAGTTCTTC	CATSDLSTSGSVEQFF
TRBJ1-2	.	15	TRBD1	TRBV5-1	TGCGCCAGCAGCGATCCGGGACAGGGAGGATATGGCTACACCTTC	CASSDPGQGGYGYTF
TRBJ2-5	.	15	TRBD2	TRBV27	TGTGCCAGCAGTCCCCTACCGAGGGAGGGGGAGACCCAGTACTTC	CASSPLPREGETQYF
TRBJ1-2	.	13	.	TRBV30	TGTGCCTGGAGGGGGGCCTTCCCGTATGGCTACACCTTC	CAWRGAFPYGYTF
TRBJ1-1	.	14	.	TRBV11-2	TGTGCCAGCAGCTTTCCGGGGAAGAACACTGAAGCTTTCTTT	CASSFPGKNTEAFF
TRBJ2-1	few	12	.	TRBV6-1	TGTGCCAGCAGTGAACCTTACAATGAGCAGTTCTTC	CASSEPYNEQFF
TRBJ1-6	.	16	TRBD1	TRBV10-3	TGTGCCATCAGTGAGTCGGTTGGACAGGGAGGGACACCCCTCCACTTT	CAISESVGQGGTPLHF
TRBJ2-1	.	16	TRBD2	TRBV9	TGTGCCAGCAGCGTAGGCACGGGAGGGCTTTTTAATGAGCAGTTCTTC	CASSVGTGGLFNEQFF
TRBJ2-5	.	14	.	TRBV7-2	TGTGCCAGCAGCTCTGGGGGGGCTCGGGAGACCCAGTACTTC	CASSSGGARETQYF
TRBJ1-1	.	12	.	TRBV7-9	TGTGCCAGCAGCCTGGGAGGTTCTGAAGCTTTCTTT	CASSLGGSEAFF
TRBJ1-2	.	14	.	TRBV10-2	TGCGCCAGCAGTGGGGACACCTGGAACTATGGCTACACCTTC	CASSGDTWNYGYTF
TRBJ2-1	few	13	.	TRBV27	TGTGCCAGCAGTTTATCGGCCCAAAATGAGCAGTTCTTC	CASSLSAQNEQFF
TRBJ2-2	.	15	TRBD1	TRBV5-1	TGCGCCAGCAGCGAACAGGGGCTCAACACCGGGGAGCTGTTTTTT	CASSEQGLNTGELFF
TRBJ1-5	.	12	TRBD1	TRBV24-1	TGTGCCACCAGGGGGACAGGGGGGGCCCAGCATTTT	CATRGTGGAQHF
TRBJ1-1	few	14	.	TRBV14	TGTGCCAGCAGCCTACTCAGGGGGAACACTGAAGCTTTCTTT	CASSLLRGNTEAFF
TRBJ1-1	once	12	.	TRBV5-8	TGTGCCAGCAGCTTGGCAGGGACATCGGCTTTCTTT	CASSLAGTSAFF
TRBJ2-2	.	13	.	TRBV5-1	TGCGCCATTGTCCTCAGGGAATCCGGGGAGCTGTTTTTT	CAIVLRESGELFF
TRBJ2-3	once	19	TRBD2	TRBV18	TGTGCCAGCTCATCCAATGATAGAAATCTAGCGGGACCCACAGATACGCAGTATTTT	CASSSNDRNLAGPTDTQYF
TRBJ2-7	once	15	TRBD1	TRBV19	TGTGCCAGTAGCTCTCTTGGGACAGGGGGATACGAGCAGTACTTC	CASSSLGTGGYEQYF
TRBJ2-1	.	16	TRBD1	TRBV5-5	TGTGCCAGCAGCTTGGGTGCGGGACAGGGGGTTCATGAGCAGTTCTTC	CASSLGAGQGVHEQFF
TRBJ1-1	.	15	.	TRBV7-3	TGTGCCAGCAGCTCCACGGGGGGCTTTGACACTGAAGCTTTCTTT	CASSSTGGFDTEAFF
TRBJ2-5	.	12	TRBD2	TRBV29-1	TGCAGCGTCCTCACTAGCGGGGAGACCCAGTACTTC	CSVLTSGETQYF